This T cell receptor (beta chain) was found in a study of T cells in Graves' hyperthyroidism and ophthalmopathy. Study outcomes and limitations: Ophthalmopathy could be told apart from stable hyperthyroidism with a 13 V-J model.

Over 18 months, lack of ophthalmopathy progression marked Graves' hyperthyroidism as stable. This clonotype showed up many times. Its antigen is currently unknown. RNA transcripts gave rise to amplified TCR beta CDR3 regions. The HTBI primer set was used in a first-round RT-PCR of the TCR CDR3. One entry per CDR3 protein results from TCRdb running MiXCR on the multiplex PCR reads. Here the sample spans 600,000 or so distinct CDR3 sequences, around 16% being singletons. Trimming took off 0 bases at V and 8 bases at J, with 12 bases between the two ends. Germline lookup yields CDR1 SGHRS and CDR2 YFSETQ. This CDR3 is built from 14 residues.

The rearrangement uses TRBV5-1 and TRBJ2-4, with D maybe TRBD1 (6 bases). Material: blood. This receptor was obtained from a woman aged 25 to 39 with Graves' hyperthyroidism. The CDR3 protein is CASSLGRGLDIQYF. For the CDR3, the DNA is TGCGCCAGCAGCTTGGGTAGGGGGTTGGACATTCAGTACTTC.